This T cell receptor beta chain appears in the sequencing data of a study of shared clonotypes between healthy human individuals. As for the study in general: A few men and a couple of women, aged 18 to 49, were donors.

Trimming left V 0 bases short and J 5 bases short, with 19 bases between. The CDR3 is 17 amino acids. Germline V gene sequence: CDR1 LNHNV, CDR2 YYDKDF (reference sequence). Assay: immunoSEQ multiplex PCR; the TCRdb copy retains only in-frame clones and omits some. The sample lists millions of clones, roughly 92% occurring once. The source material was naive CD4+ T cells sorted from blood. Subset denoted: CD45RA+ positively selected. The receptor was derived from a man between 18 and 29 years old in good health. The rearrangement links TRBV15 to TRBJ1-2, with D tentatively TRBD1 (6 bases). The CDR3 DNA sequence: TGTGCCACCAGCAGAGACCCCGTCGGCCAAGGGACATATGGCTACACCTTC. It yields the protein CATSRDPVGQGTYGYTF.